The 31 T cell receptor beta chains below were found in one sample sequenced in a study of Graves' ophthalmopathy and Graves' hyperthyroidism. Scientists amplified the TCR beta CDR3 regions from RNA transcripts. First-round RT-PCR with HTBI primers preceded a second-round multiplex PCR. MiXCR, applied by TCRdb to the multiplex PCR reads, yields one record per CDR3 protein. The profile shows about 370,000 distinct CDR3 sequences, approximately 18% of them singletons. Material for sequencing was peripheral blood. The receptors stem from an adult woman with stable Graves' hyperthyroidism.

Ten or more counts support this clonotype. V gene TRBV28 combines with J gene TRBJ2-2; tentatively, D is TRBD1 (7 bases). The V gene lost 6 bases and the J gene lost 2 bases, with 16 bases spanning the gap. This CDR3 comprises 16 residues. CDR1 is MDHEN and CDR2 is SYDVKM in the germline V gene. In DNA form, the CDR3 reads TGTGCCAGCAGGGAATACAGGGGACTTAACACCGGGGAGCTGTTTTTT. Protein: CASREYRGLNTGELFF.

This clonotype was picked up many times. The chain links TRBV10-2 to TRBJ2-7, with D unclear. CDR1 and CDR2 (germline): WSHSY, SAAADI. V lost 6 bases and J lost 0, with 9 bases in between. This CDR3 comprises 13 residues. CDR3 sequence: CASSDLSSYEQYF. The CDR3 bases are TGCGCCAGCAGCGACTTAAGCTCCTACGAGCAGTACTTC.

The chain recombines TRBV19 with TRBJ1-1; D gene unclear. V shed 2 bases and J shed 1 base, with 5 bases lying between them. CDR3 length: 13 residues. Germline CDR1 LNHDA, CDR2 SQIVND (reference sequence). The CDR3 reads CASSIRWNTEAFF. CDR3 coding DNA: TGTGCCAGTAGTATAAGGTGGAACACTGAAGCTTTCTTT.

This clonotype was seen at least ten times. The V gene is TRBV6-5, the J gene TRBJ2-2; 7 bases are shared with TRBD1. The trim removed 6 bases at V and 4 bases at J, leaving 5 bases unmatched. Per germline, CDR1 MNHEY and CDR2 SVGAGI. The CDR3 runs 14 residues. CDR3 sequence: CASRQQGSTGELFF. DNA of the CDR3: TGTGCCAGCAGACAACAGGGGAGCACCGGGGAGCTGTTTTTT.

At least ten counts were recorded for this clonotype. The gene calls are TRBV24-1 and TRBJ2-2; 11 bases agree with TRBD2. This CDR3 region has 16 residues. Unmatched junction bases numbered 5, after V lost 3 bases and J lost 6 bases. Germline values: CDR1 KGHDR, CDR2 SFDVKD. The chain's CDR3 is CATSDVLAGAAGELFF. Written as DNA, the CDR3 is TGTGCCACCAGTGATGTACTAGCGGGAGCTGCCGGGGAGCTGTTTTTT.

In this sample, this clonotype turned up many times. In DNA form, the CDR3 reads TGTGCCAGCAGCCTCGGGACGGAGATCTACGAGCAGTACTTC. It yields the protein CASSLGTEIYEQYF. The chain has TRBV7-9 and TRBJ2-7; D may correspond to TRBD1 or TRBD2 (5 bases each). The germline CDR1 and CDR2 sequences are SEHNR and FQNEAQ (reference sequence). V lost 5 bases, J lost 3 bases, and 14 bases lay in between. This CDR3 region has 14 residues.

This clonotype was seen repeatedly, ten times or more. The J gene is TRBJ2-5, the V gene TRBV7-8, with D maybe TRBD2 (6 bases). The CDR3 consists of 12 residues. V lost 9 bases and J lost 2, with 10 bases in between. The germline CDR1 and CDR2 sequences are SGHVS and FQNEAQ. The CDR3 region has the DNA TGTGCCAGTCGCGGGATGCAAGAGACCCAGTACTTC. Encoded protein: CASRGMQETQYF.

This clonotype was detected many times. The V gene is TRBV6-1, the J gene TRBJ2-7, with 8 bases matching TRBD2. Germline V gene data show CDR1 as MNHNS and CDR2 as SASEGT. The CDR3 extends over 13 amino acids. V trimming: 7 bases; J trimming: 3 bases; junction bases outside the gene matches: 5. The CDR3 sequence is CASKLAGDYEQYF. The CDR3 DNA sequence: TGTGCCAGCAAGCTAGCGGGCGACTACGAGCAGTACTTC.

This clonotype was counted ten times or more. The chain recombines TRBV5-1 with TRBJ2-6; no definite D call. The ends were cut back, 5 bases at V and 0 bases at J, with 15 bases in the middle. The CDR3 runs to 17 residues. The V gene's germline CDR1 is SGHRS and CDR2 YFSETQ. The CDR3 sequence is CASRNLDGFSGANVLTF. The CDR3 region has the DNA TGCGCCAGCAGGAACTTGGACGGTTTCTCTGGGGCCAACGTCCTGACTTTC.

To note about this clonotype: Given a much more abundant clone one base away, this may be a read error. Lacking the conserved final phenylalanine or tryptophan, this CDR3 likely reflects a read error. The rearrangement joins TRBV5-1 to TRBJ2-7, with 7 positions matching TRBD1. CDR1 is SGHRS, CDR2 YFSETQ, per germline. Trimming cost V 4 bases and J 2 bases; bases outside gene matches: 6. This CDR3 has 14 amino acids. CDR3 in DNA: TGCGCCAGCAGCACCGGGACAGAGACCTACGAGCAGTACCTC. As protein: CASSTGTETYEQYL.

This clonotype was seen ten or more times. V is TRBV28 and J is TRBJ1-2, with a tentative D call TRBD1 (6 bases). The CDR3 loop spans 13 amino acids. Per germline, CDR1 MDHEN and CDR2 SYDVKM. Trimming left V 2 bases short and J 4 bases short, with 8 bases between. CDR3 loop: CASSLGGPYGYTF. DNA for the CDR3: TGTGCCAGCAGTTTAGGGGGGCCCTATGGCTACACCTTC.

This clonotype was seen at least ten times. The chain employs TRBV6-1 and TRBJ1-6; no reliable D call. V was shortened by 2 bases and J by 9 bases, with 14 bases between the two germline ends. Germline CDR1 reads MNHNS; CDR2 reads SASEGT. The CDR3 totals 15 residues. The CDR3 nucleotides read TGTGCCAGCAGTGAATCAGGAGGATGGGCTTCACCCCTCCACTTT. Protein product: CASSESGGWASPLHF.

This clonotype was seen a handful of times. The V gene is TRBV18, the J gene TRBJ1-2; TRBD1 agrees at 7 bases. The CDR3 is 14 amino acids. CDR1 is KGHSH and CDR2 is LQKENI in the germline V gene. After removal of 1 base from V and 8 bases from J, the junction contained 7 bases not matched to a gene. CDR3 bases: TGTGCCAGCTCACCACGAACCCAGGGGGACGGCTACACCTTC. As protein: CASSPRTQGDGYTF.

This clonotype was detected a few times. The CDR3 is CASSHNPGQGAYEQYF. The CDR3 DNA sequence: TGCGCCAGCAGCCATAATCCGGGACAGGGGGCTTACGAGCAGTACTTC. The chain carries TRBV4-1 and TRBJ2-7, with 12 bases that match TRBD1. The trim removed 3 bases at V and 4 bases at J, leaving 7 bases unmatched. The CDR3 runs to 16 residues. Germline V CDR1 and CDR2: MGHRA, YSYEKL.

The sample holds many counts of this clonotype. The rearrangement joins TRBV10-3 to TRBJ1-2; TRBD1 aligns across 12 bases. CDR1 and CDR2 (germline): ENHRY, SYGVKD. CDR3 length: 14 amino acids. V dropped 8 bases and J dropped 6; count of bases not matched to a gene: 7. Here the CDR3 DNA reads TGTGCCATCGGCTTGGGACAGGGGGCTCATGGCTACACCTTC. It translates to CAIGLGQGAHGYTF.

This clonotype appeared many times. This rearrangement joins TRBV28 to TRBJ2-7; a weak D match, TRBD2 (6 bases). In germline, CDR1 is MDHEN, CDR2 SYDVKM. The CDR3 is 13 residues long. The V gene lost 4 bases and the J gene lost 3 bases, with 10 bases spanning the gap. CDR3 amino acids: CASSSGTFYEQYF. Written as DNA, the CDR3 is TGTGCCAGCAGTTCCGGGACTTTCTACGAGCAGTACTTC.

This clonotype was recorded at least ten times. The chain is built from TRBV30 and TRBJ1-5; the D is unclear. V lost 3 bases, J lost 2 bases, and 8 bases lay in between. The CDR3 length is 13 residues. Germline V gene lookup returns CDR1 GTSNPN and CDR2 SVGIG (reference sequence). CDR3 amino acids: CAWRGSRNQPQHF. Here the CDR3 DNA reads TGTGCCTGGAGGGGCAGCCGCAATCAGCCCCAGCATTTT.

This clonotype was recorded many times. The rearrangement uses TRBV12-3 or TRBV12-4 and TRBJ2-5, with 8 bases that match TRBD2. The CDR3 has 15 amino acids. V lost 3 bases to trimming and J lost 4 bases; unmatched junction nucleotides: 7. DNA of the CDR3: TGTGCCAGCAGTTTTGCCCTAGCGGGTAGAGAGACCCAGTACTTC. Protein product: CASSFALAGRETQYF.

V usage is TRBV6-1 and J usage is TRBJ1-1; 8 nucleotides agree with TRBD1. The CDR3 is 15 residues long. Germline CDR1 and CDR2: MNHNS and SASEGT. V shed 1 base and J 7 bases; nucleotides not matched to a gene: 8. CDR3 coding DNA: TGTGCCAGCAGTGAAGTGTTGGACAGGGAGGGTGAAGCTTTCTTT. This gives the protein CASSEVLDREGEAFF.

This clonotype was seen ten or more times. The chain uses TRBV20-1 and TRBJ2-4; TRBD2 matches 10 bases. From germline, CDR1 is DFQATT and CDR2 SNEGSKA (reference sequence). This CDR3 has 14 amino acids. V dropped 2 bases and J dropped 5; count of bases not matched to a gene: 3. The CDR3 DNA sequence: TGCAGTGCTAGACGACTAGCGGGTCAAAACATTCAGTACTTC. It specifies CSARRLAGQNIQYF.

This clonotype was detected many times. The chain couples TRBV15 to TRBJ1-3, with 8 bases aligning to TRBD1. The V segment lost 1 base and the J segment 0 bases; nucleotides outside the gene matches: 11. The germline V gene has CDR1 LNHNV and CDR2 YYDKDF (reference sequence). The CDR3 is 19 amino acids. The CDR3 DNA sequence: TGTGCCACCAGCAGAGCTCCACCGGGACAGGCAACCTCTGGAAACACCATATATTTT. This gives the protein CATSRAPPGQATSGNTIYF.

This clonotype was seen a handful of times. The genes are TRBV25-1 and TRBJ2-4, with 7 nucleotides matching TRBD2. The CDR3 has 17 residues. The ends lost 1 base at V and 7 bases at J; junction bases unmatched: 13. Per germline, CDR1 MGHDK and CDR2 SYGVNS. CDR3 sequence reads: CASSESARGGAANIQYF. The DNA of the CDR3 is TGTGCCAGCAGTGAATCGGCTCGGGGAGGGGCCGCGAACATTCAGTACTTC.

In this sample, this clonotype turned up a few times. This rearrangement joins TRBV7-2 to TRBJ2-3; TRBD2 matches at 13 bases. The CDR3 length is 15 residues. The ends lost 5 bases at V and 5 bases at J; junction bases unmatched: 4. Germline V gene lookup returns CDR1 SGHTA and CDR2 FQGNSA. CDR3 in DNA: TGTGCCAGCAGCGTGACTAGCGGGAGGCAAGATACGCAGTATTTT. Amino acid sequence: CASSVTSGRQDTQYF.

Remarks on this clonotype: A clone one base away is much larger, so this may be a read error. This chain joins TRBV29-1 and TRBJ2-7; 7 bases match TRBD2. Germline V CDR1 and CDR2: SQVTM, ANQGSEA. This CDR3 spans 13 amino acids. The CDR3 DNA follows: TGCAGCGTGGAGGAAAGCGGGGCCTACGAGCAGAACTTC. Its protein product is CSVEESGAYEQNF.

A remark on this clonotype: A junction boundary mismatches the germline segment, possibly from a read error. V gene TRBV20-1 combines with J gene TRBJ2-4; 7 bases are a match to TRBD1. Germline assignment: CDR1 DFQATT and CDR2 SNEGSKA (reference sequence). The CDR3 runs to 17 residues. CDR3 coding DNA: TGCAGTGCTAGGGGTCAAATGGGACAGTCACCCAAAAACATTCAGCACTTC. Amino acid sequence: CSARGQMGQSPKNIQHF.

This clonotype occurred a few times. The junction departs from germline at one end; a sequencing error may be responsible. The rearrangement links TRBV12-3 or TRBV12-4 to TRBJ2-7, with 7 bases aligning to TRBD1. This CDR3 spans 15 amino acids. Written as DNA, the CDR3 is TGTGCCAGCAGTGAAAACCCGGACAGGTTCCACGAGCAGTGCTTC. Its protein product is CASSENPDRFHEQCF.

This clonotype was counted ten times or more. In DNA form, the CDR3 reads TGTGCCACCAGTCCTCGACGGAACAATCAGCCCCAGCATTTT. Its translation is CATSPRRNNQPQHF. This chain joins TRBV24-1 and TRBJ1-5; D is unclear. Germline V gene lookup returns CDR1 KGHDR and CDR2 SFDVKD. With 6 bases removed from V and 3 bases from J, the gap between germline ends came to 11 bases. This CDR3 comprises 14 residues.

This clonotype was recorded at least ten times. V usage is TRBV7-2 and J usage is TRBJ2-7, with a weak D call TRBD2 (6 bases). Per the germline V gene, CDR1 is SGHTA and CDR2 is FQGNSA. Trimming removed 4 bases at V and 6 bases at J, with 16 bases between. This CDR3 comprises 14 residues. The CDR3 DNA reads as TGTGCCAGCAGCTCCGCCAGACTAGTTCCCGAGCAGTACTTC. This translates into CASSSARLVPEQYF.

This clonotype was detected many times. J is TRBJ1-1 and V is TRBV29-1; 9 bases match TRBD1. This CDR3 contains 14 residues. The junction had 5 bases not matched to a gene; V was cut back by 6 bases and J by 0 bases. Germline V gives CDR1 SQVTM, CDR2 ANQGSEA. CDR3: CSVDRGGMNTEAFF. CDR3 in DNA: TGCAGCGTGGACAGGGGAGGAATGAACACTGAAGCTTTCTTT.

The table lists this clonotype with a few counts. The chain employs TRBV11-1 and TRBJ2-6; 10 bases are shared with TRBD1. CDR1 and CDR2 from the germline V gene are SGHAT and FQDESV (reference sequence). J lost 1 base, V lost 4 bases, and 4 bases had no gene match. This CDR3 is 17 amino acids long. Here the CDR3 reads CASSSTGGESGANVLTF. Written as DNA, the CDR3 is TGTGCCAGCAGCTCGACAGGGGGCGAATCTGGGGCCAACGTCCTGACTTTC.

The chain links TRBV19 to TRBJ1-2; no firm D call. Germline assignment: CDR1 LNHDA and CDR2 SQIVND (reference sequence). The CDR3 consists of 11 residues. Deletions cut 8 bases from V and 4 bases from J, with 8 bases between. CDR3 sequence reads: CASQALYGYTF. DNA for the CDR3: TGTGCCAGTCAGGCGCTCTATGGCTACACCTTC.